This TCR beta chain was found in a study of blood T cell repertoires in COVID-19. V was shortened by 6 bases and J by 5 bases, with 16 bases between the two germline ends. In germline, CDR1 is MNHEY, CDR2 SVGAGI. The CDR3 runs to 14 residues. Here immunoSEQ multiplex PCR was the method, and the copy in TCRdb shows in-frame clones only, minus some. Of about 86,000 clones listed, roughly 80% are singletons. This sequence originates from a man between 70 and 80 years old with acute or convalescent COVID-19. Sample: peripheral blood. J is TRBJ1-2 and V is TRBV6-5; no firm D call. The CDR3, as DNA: TGTGCCAGCAGCGGGAGAGGGCTAGGATATGGCTACACCTTC. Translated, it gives CASSGRGLGYGYTF.